Listed here are 13 T cell receptor beta chains from one sample, sequenced in a study of tumor-infiltrating lymphocytes in primary liver carcinoma. The source of the blood RNA was unsorted whole blood, and germline DNA was extracted as well. From 500 ng total RNA, TCR beta cDNA was generated with a primer in the constant region. Slightly modified ARM-PCR with three nested multiplex PCR rounds yielded TCR beta libraries. TRBV1-TRBV30 forward primers paired with a C-beta reverse primer drove the first two PCR rounds, about 10 cycles each. TCRdb passed the multiplex PCR reads through MiXCR, listing each CDR3 protein once. This table holds 300,000 to 350,000 distinct CDR3 sequences, around three fifths found once. Sequencing used peripheral blood. The receptor set was obtained from a woman younger than 45 with primary liver carcinoma and hepatitis B virus infection.

Of note for this clonotype: The conserved final phenylalanine or tryptophan is absent from the CDR3, which likely points to a read error. The V gene is TRBV11-2, the J gene TRBJ2-3, with a possible D match to TRBD2 (6 bases). The V end was cut by 6 bases, the J end by 2 bases, with 12 bases between. The CDR3 contains 14 residues. From germline, CDR1 is SGHAT and CDR2 FQNNGV. The CDR3 DNA is TGTGCCAGCAGTCCCGGGGGTCACACAGATACGCAGTATCTT. Protein product: CASSPGGHTDTQYL.

This clonotype has more than one count but fewer than ten. One base away lies a much larger clone, so this may be a sequencing read error. Written as DNA, the CDR3 is TGTACCAGCAGCTTAAGGCCGGGACTAGCATCCTACGAGCAGTACTTC. Its protein is CTSSLRPGLASYEQYF. This chain uses TRBV11-1 with TRBJ2-7, with 9 nucleotides matching TRBD2. The CDR3 is made up of 16 amino acids. Germline V gene data show CDR1 as SGHAT and CDR2 as FQDESV (reference sequence).

About this clonotype: A much larger clone lies a single base off, so this may be a read error. V and J are TRBV6-1 and TRBJ2-7, with D maybe TRBD2 (6 bases). The CDR3 length is 16 residues. Germline CDR1 and CDR2: MNHNS and SASEGT. The V gene lost 7 bases and the J gene lost 3 bases, with 22 bases spanning the gap. The CDR3 is CASTPQGTEGGYEQYF. The CDR3 coding sequence is TGTGCCAGCACTCCCCAAGGAACGGAGGGCGGCTACGAGCAGTACTTC.

For this clonotype: This may stem from a read error, because a much larger clone lies one nucleotide away. J is TRBJ2-1 and V is TRBV28; no reliable D call. The germline V gene encodes CDR1 MDHEN and CDR2 SYDVKM. The CDR3 totals 13 residues. In nucleotides, the CDR3 is TGTGCCAGCAGGGTTGGATCACCCAATGAGCGGTTCTTC. Its protein product is CASRVGSPNERFF.

In this sample, this clonotype turned up a few times. J is TRBJ1-5 and V is TRBV10-3, with unresolved D. CDR3 length: 17 residues. Germline lookup yields CDR1 ENHRY and CDR2 SYGVKD. V dropped 4 bases and J dropped 0 bases, with 16 bases sitting between them. Here the CDR3 DNA reads TGTGCCATCAGTGTCGGAAACAGTAGTCATAGCAATCAGCCCCAGCATTTT. This translates into CAISVGNSSHSNQPQHF.

Comments on this clonotype: This may be a read error: a much more frequent sequence differs by one nucleotide. The rearrangement uses TRBV4-1 and TRBJ2-3; 11 bases agree with TRBD1. The CDR3 is made up of 18 amino acids. Germline-derived CDR1 and CDR2 are MGHRA and YSYEKL. The CDR3 bases are TGCGTCAGCAGCCAGGTTGGTTTCGGGACAGGGGGAACAGATACGCAGTATTTT. Protein: CVSSQVGFGTGGTDTQYF.

To note about this clonotype: One junction end disagrees with the germline gene, perhaps due to a read error. The genes are TRBV4-2 and TRBJ1-1; 12 nucleotides agree with TRBD1. Germline V CDR1 and CDR2: LGHNA, YNFKEQ. There are 19 residues in the CDR3. The CDR3 nucleotides are TGTGTCAGCAGCCTCAGACAGGGGACAGGGGGCTCGGCATGGACTGAAGCTTTCTTT. This translates into CVSSLRQGTGGSAWTEAFF.

This chain links TRBV11-3 with TRBJ1-1, with D possibly TRBD1 on 5 matching bases. The CDR3 totals 15 residues. In germline, CDR1 is SGHNT, CDR2 YENEEA. V was cut by 1 base and J by 6 bases, with 15 bases left in between. This CDR3 is CASSLAGFEVSEAFF. CDR3 nucleotide sequence: TGTGCCAGCAGCTTAGCAGGGTTTGAAGTCTCTGAAGCTTTCTTT.

A word on this clonotype: Sequence at one end of the junction differs from germline and may be a read error. The chain is built from TRBV11-2 and TRBJ2-2; the D gene could be TRBD1 or TRBD2 (5 bases each). From germline, CDR1 is SGHAT and CDR2 FQNNGV. The CDR3 covers 14 residues. CDR3 amino acids: CASSLVQDTGEPFF. In DNA form, the CDR3 reads TGTGCCAGCAGCTTAGTCCAGGACACCGGGGAGCCGTTTTTT.

About this clonotype: As the CDR3 is not closed by the conserved phenylalanine or tryptophan, this likely results from a read error. J is TRBJ1-5 and V is TRBV5-6; D is unresolved. V was pared by 4 bases and J by 2 bases, with 10 bases between. The CDR3 is made up of 14 amino acids. Germline V CDR1 and CDR2: SGHDT, YYEEEE. The CDR3, as DNA: TGTGCCAGCAGCCCGGGTTTCGGCAATCAGCCCCAGCATTTA. It is translated as CASSPGFGNQPQHL.

This clonotype has only a few counts. The CDR3 coding sequence is TGTGCCAGCTGGGACAGGGTCCATGAGCAGTTCTTC. Its protein is CASWDRVHEQFF. The chain recombines TRBV6-5 with TRBJ2-1; 9 bases are a match to TRBD1. The CDR3 is 12 residues long. The germline V gene encodes CDR1 MNHEY and CDR2 SVGAGI. J lost 8 bases, V lost 8 bases, and 4 bases had no gene match.

Note on this clonotype: Being one base from a much bigger clone, this may be a read error. J is TRBJ2-1 and V is TRBV6-2 or TRBV6-3; TRBD2 agrees at 7 bases. CDR3 length: 13 residues. The ends lost 8 bases at V and 9 bases at J; junction bases unmatched: 10. CDR1 and CDR2 (germline): MNHEY, SVGEGT. The CDR3 sequence: CASESGGRAEQFF. The CDR3 nucleotides are TGTGCCAGCGAGTCGGGCGGGAGAGCTGAGCAGTTCTTC.

In this sample, this clonotype turned up many times. The chain is built from TRBV29-1 and TRBJ1-5; D is ambiguous. The CDR3 has 12 amino acids. V shed 8 bases and J shed 5 bases, with 13 bases lying between them. Germline CDR1 and CDR2: SQVTM and ANQGSEA. The CDR3: CSTKKGDQPQHF. The DNA for the CDR3 is TGCAGCACTAAAAAGGGTGATCAGCCCCAGCATTTT.